This T cell receptor (beta chain) came from a study of CXCR3-negative and CXCR3-positive naive CD8 T cells. Libraries of TRB cDNA were made by 5' RACE and carried UMIs. One entry per CDR3 protein, without DNA, is what TCRdb gives after re-calling the 5' RACE reads. This sample's clone table lists tens of thousands of distinct CDR3 sequences. The germline V gene encodes CDR1 ENHRY and CDR2 SYGVKD. The CDR3 is made up of 13 amino acids. The chain employs TRBV10-3 and TRBJ2-3. Sequencing was performed on naive CXCR3- CD8+ T cells from blood. Noted subset: CD45RO-CCR7+CD27+CD95- naive CD8+ T cells lacking CXCR3 (TNR3-). The receptor was isolated from a human donor in good health. Some clones in this sample may be carry-over from other donors' samples. CDR3 residues: CAISELALDTQYF.